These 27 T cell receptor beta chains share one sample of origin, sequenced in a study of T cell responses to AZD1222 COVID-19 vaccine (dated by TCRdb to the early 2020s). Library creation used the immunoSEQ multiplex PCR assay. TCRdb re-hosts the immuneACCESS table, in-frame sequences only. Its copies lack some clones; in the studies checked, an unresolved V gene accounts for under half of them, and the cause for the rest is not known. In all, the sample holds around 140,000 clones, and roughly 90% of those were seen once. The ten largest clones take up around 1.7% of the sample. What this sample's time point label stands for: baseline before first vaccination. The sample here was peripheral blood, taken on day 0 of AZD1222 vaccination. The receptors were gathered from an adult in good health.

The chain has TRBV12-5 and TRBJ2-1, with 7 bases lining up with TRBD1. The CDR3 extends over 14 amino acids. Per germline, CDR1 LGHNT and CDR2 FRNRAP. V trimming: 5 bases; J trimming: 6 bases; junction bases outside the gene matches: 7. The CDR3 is CASGDTTGANEQFF. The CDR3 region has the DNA TGTGCTAGTGGTGATACTACAGGGGCCAATGAGCAGTTCTTC.

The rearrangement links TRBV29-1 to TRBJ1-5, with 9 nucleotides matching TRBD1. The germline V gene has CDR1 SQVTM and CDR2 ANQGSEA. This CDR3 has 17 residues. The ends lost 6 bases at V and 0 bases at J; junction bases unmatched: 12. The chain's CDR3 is CSVTRDRVPYSNQPQHF. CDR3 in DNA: TGCAGCGTCACCCGGGACAGGGTCCCCTATAGCAATCAGCCCCAGCATTTT.

The CDR3 coding sequence is TGTGCCAGCAGTGACGGGGTCTATGGGGCCAACGTCCTGACTTTC. Translated, it gives CASSDGVYGANVLTF. The chain carries TRBV6-4 and TRBJ2-6; D unclear. V dropped 2 bases and J dropped 3 bases, with 8 bases sitting between them. From germline, CDR1 is MRHNA and CDR2 SNTAGT. This CDR3 comprises 15 residues.

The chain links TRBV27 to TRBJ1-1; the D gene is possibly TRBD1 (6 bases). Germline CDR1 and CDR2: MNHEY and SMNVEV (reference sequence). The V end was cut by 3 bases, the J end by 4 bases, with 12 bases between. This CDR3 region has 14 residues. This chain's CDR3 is CASSLLRGATEAFF. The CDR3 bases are TGTGCCAGCAGTTTGCTCCGGGGGGCCACTGAAGCTTTCTTT.

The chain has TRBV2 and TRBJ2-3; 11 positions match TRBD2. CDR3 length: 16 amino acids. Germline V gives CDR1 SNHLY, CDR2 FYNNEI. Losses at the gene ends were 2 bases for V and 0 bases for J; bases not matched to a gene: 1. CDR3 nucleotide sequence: TGTGCCAGCAGTGAAAGGACTAGCGGGAGCACAGATACGCAGTATTTT. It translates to CASSERTSGSTDTQYF.

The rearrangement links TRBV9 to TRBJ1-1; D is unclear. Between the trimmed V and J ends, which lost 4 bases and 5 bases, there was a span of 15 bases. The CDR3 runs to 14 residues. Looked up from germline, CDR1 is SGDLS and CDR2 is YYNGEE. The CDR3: CASSPRALSTEAFF. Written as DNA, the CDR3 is TGTGCCAGCAGCCCCCGGGCCTTATCGACTGAAGCTTTCTTT.

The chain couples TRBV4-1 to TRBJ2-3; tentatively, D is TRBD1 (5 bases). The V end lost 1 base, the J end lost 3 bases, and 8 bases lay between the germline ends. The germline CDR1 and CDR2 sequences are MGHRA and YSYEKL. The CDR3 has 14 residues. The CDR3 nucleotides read TGCGCCAGCAGCCAAGTGGGGCGTACAGATACGCAGTATTTT. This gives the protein CASSQVGRTDTQYF.

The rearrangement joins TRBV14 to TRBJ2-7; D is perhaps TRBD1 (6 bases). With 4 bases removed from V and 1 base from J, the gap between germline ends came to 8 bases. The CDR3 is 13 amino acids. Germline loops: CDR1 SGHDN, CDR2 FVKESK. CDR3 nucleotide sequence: TGTGCCAGCAGCCGAGACAGGTCCTACGAGCAGTACTTC. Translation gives CASSRDRSYEQYF.

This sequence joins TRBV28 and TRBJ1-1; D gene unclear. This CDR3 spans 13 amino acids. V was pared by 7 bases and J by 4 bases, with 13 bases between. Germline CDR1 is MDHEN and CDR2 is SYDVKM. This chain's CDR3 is CASTPGGSTEAFF. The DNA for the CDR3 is TGTGCCAGCACCCCGGGAGGGAGCACTGAAGCTTTCTTT.

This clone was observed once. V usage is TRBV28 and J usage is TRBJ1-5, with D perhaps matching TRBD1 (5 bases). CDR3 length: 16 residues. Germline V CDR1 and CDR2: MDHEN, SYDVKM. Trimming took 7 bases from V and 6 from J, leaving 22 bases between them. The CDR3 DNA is TGTGCCAGCACCTCTCCGCGGGACGGGCGCTCTCAGCCCCAGCATTTT. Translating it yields CASTSPRDGRSQPQHF.

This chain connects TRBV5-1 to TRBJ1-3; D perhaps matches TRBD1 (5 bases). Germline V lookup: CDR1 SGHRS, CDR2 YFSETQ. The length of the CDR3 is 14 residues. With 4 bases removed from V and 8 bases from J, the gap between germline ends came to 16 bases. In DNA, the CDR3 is TGCGCCAGCAGCGGCGGCTCGGGGGACGACACCATATATTTT. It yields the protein CASSGGSGDDTIYF.

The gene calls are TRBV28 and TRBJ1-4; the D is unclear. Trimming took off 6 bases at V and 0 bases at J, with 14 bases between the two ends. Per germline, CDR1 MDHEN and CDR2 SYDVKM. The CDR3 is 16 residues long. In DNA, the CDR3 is TGTGCCAGCAGCCTCGGGATCCGGGCAACTAATGAAAAACTGTTTTTT. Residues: CASSLGIRATNEKLFF.

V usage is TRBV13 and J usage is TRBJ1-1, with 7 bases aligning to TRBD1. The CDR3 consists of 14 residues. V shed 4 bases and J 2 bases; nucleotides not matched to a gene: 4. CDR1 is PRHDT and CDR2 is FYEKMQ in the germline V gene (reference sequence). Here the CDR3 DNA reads TGTGCCAGCAGCTCTTACAGGGGAAACACTGAAGCTTTCTTT. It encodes CASSSYRGNTEAFF.

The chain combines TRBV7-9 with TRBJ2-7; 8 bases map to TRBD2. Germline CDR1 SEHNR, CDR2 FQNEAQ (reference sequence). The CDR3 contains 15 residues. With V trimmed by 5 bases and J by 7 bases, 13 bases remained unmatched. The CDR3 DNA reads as TGTGCCAGCAGCCCGAAAATACGACTAGCGAGTGAGCAGTACTTC. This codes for CASSPKIRLASEQYF.

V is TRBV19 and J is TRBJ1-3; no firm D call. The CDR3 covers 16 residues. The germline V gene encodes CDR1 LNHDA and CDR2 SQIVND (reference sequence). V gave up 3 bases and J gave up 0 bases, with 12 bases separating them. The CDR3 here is CASSIVPTYSGNTIYF. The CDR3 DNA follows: TGTGCCAGTAGTATCGTCCCGACTTACTCTGGAAACACCATATATTTT.

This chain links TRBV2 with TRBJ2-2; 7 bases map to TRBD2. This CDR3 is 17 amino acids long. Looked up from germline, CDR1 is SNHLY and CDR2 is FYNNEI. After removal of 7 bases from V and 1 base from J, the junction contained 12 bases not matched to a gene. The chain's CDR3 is CASTIPRGGENTGELFF. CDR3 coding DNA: TGTGCCAGCACTATACCTCGGGGAGGGGAGAACACCGGGGAGCTGTTTTTT.

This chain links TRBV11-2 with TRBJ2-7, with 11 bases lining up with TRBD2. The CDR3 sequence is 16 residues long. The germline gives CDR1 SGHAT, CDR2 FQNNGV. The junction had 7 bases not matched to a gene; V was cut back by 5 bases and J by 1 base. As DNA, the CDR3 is TGTGCCAGCAGCCCCGGGGGACTAGCGGAATCCTACGAGCAGTACTTC. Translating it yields CASSPGGLAESYEQYF. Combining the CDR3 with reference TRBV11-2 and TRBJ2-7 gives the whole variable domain EAGVAQSPRYKIIEKRQSVAFWCNPISGHATLYWYQQILGQGPKLLIQFQNNGVVDDSQLPKDRFSAERLKGVDSTLKIQPAKLEDSAVYLCASSPGGLAESYEQYFGPGTRLTVT.

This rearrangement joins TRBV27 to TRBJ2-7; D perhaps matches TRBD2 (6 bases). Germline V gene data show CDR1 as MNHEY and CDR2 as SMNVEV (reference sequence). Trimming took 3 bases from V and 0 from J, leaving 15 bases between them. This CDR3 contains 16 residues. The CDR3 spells CASSLTRLKGSYEQYF. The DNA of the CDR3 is TGTGCCAGCAGTTTGACTAGACTTAAAGGCTCCTACGAGCAGTACTTC.

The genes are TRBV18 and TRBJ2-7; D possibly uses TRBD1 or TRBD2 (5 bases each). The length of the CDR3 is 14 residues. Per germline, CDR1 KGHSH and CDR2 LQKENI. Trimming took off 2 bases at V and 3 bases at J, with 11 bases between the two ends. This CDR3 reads CASSPGGTHYEQYF. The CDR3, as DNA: TGTGCCAGCTCACCAGGGGGTACCCACTACGAGCAGTACTTC.

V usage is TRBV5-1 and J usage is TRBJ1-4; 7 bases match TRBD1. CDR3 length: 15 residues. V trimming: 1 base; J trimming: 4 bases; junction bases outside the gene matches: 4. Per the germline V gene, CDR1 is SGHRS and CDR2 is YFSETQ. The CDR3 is CASSLIGTVNEKLFF. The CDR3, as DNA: TGCGCCAGCAGCTTGATAGGGACAGTTAATGAAAAACTGTTTTTT.

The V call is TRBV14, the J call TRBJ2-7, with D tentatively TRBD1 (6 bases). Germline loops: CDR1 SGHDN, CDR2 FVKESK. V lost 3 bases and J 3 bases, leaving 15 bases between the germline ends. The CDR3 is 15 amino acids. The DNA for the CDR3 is TGTGCCAGCAGCCAGAACCCGGACAGATTCTACGAGCAGTACTTC. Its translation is CASSQNPDRFYEQYF.

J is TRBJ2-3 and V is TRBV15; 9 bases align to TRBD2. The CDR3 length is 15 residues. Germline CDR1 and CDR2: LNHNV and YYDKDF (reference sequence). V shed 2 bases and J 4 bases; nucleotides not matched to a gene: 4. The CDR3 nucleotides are TGTGCCACCAGCAGACGAGCGGGAGGCGCAGATACGCAGTATTTT. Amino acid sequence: CATSRRAGGADTQYF.

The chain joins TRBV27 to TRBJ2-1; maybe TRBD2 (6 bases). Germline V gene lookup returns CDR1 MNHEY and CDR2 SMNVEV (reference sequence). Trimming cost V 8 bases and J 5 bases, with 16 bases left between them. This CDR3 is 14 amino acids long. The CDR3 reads CASGGRNQHNEQFF. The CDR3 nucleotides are TGTGCCAGCGGGGGGAGAAATCAACACAATGAGCAGTTCTTC.

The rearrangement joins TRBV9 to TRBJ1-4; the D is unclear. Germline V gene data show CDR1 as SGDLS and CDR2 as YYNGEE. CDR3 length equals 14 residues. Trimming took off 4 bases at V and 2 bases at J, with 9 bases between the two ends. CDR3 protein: CASSPTTTNEKLFF. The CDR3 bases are TGTGCCAGCAGCCCCACGACGACTAATGAAAAACTGTTTTTT.

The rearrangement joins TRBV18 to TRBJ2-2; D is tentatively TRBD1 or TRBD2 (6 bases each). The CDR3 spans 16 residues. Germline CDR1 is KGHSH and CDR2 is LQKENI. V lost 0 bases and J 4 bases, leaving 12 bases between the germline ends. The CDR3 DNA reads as TGTGCCAGCTCACCACCGGGGGGCCATGGCACCGGGGAGCTGTTTTTT. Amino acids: CASSPPGGHGTGELFF.

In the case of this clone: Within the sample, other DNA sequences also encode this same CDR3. The CDR3 region is CASSSTDTQYF. CDR3 in DNA: TGCGCCAGCAGCTCCACAGATACGCAGTATTTT. The V and J genes are TRBV5-1 and TRBJ2-3; D is uncertain. This CDR3 spans 11 amino acids. The germline V gene encodes CDR1 SGHRS and CDR2 YFSETQ. Trimming removed 3 bases from V and 2 bases from J, with 1 base in between.

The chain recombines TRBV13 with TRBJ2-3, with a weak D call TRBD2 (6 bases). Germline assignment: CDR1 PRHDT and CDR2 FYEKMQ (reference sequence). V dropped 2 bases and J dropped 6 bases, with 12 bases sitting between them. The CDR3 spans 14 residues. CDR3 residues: CASSLRRELDTQYF. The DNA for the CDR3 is TGTGCCAGCAGCTTAAGGCGGGAATTGGATACGCAGTATTTT.